What follows are 4 T cell receptor beta chains derived from one specimen sequenced in a study of OX40 agonist ivuxolimab in advanced cancers. The data were produced by immunoSEQ multiplex PCR, yet TCRdb's version contains in-frame clones alone and is incomplete. This repertoire shows about 57,000 clones, around 87% found once; its top ten account for around 0.35%. The sample consisted of CD4+ or CD8+ T cells sorted from blood, taken in a trial of the OX40 agonist ivuxolimab. These TCRs come from an adult with an advanced solid tumor such as melanoma, head and neck, liver or kidney cancer.

This clone was seen a handful of times. The V and J genes are TRBV4-1 and TRBJ2-7; 8 bases align to TRBD2. The CDR3 is 13 residues long. Germline V CDR1 and CDR2: MGHRA, YSYEKL. Trimming took 4 bases from V and 7 from J; bases not matched to a gene: 6. The CDR3 nucleotides are TGCGCCAGCAGCCGTAGCGGGGTGGGGGAGCAGTACTTC. The encoded protein is CASSRSGVGEQYF.

V gene TRBV9 combines with J gene TRBJ2-3; D is possibly TRBD1 (5 bases). V lost 1 base and J 2 bases, leaving 8 bases between the germline ends. The CDR3 spans 14 residues. From germline, CDR1 is SGDLS and CDR2 YYNGEE. The CDR3 protein is CASSVIGDTDTQYF. The DNA of the CDR3 is TGTGCCAGCAGCGTAATAGGGGACACAGATACGCAGTATTTT.

The sample holds one count of this clone. The V gene is TRBV7-8, the J gene TRBJ1-2; 7 nucleotides match TRBD1. Looked up from germline, CDR1 is SGHVS and CDR2 is FQNEAQ. The V gene end was trimmed by 0 bases and the J gene end by 2 bases; junction bases not matched to a gene: 3. This CDR3 spans 15 amino acids. Here the CDR3 DNA reads TGTGCCAGCAGCTTAGCAGGGGGCCAAAACTATGGCTACACCTTC. This sequence encodes CASSLAGGQNYGYTF.

The J gene is TRBJ2-3, the V gene TRBV7-9; 11 bases map to TRBD2. Germline V gives CDR1 SEHNR, CDR2 FQNEAQ (reference sequence). Trimming took 5 bases from V and 4 from J; bases not matched to a gene: 8. This CDR3 has 16 amino acids. CDR3 residues: CASSQLTSGGSDTQYF. The DNA of the CDR3 is TGTGCCAGCAGCCAATTAACTAGCGGGGGATCAGATACGCAGTATTTT.